This is a list of T cell receptor beta chains from one sample in a study of blood T cell repertoires in COVID-19. Measured with immunoSEQ multiplex PCR; TCRdb has only the in-frame clones, and not every one. The sample records 250,000 to 350,000 clones, roughly 90% being singletons. The sample taken for sequencing was peripheral blood. The source of these receptors is a man aged 18 to 35 with active or convalescent COVID-19. CDR3s include the opening cysteine and the closing phenylalanine or tryptophan. The order of the fields is clone size, V gene, D gene, J gene, CDR3 protein, CDR3 DNA. D genes are given only for firm matches. Only part of the rows carry a size: once, few, many, or a class if the clone is expanded.

clone_size: -
v_call: TRBV10-2
d_call: -
j_call: TRBJ2-1
cdr3_aa: CASSATRRNEQFF
cdr3_nt: TGCGCCAGCAGTGCAACTAGGAGGAATGAGCAGTTCTTC

clone_size: -
v_call: TRBV6-5
d_call: -
j_call: TRBJ1-3
cdr3_aa: CASSRHESSGNTIYF
cdr3_nt: TGTGCCAGCAGCAGACACGAGAGCTCTGGAAACACCATATATTTT

clone_size: -
v_call: TRBV27
d_call: TRBD1
j_call: TRBJ2-7
cdr3_aa: CASSLTVNRGHEQYF
cdr3_nt: TGTGCCAGCAGTCTGACGGTTAACAGGGGCCACGAGCAGTACTTC

clone_size: -
v_call: TRBV7-2
d_call: -
j_call: TRBJ1-1
cdr3_aa: CASSLVSRNTEAFF
cdr3_nt: TGTGCCAGCAGCTTAGTTTCCCGGAACACTGAAGCTTTCTTT

clone_size: -
v_call: TRBV9
d_call: TRBD2
j_call: TRBJ2-3
cdr3_aa: CASSTQSGGALDTQYF
cdr3_nt: TGTGCCAGCAGCACACAAAGCGGGGGGGCCTTGGATACGCAGTATTTT

clone_size: few
v_call: TRBV10-3
d_call: -
j_call: TRBJ1-3
cdr3_aa: CAIRDSSGNTIYF
cdr3_nt: TGTGCCATCAGGGACAGCTCTGGAAACACCATATATTTT

clone_size: once
v_call: TRBV6-1
d_call: -
j_call: TRBJ1-3
cdr3_aa: CASSEIHGSVNTIYF
cdr3_nt: TGTGCCAGCAGTGAAATCCACGGGAGTGTAAACACCATATATTTT

clone_size: -
v_call: TRBV19
d_call: -
j_call: TRBJ2-1
cdr3_aa: CASSMTSPAESSYNEQFF
cdr3_nt: TGTGCCAGTAGTATGACCTCTCCCGCGGAGAGCTCCTACAATGAGCAGTTCTTC

clone_size: -
v_call: TRBV10-2
d_call: -
j_call: TRBJ2-2
cdr3_aa: CATRGGGSTGELFF
cdr3_nt: TGCGCCACCCGAGGGGGAGGGAGCACCGGGGAGCTGTTTTTT

clone_size: -
v_call: TRBV7-9
d_call: -
j_call: TRBJ1-2
cdr3_aa: CASSLALIDGYTF
cdr3_nt: TGTGCCAGCAGCTTGGCATTGATTGATGGCTACACCTTC

clone_size: few
v_call: TRBV4-1
d_call: -
j_call: TRBJ1-5
cdr3_aa: CASSWRIDLNQPQHF
cdr3_nt: TGCGCCAGCAGCTGGAGGATAGATCTTAATCAGCCCCAGCATTTT

clone_size: -
v_call: TRBV7-8
d_call: TRBD1
j_call: TRBJ1-1
cdr3_aa: CASSPPGQGSDTEAFF
cdr3_nt: TGTGCCAGCAGCCCTCCGGGACAGGGCTCTGACACTGAAGCTTTCTTT

clone_size: few
v_call: TRBV12-5
d_call: TRBD1
j_call: TRBJ2-7
cdr3_aa: CASGLVPGTVIYEQYF
cdr3_nt: TGTGCTAGTGGTTTGGTACCTGGGACAGTGATCTACGAGCAGTACTTC

clone_size: -
v_call: TRBV19
d_call: -
j_call: TRBJ1-2
cdr3_aa: CASTPLASYGYTF
cdr3_nt: TGTGCCAGTACCCCCCTGGCATCCTATGGCTACACCTTC

clone_size: -
v_call: TRBV7-8
d_call: TRBD2
j_call: TRBJ2-3
cdr3_aa: CASRSGLARTDTQYF
cdr3_nt: TGTGCCAGCAGATCGGGACTAGCGCGGACAGATACGCAGTATTTT

clone_size: -
v_call: TRBV4-1
d_call: -
j_call: TRBJ1-2
cdr3_aa: CASSSTNGYGYTF
cdr3_nt: TGCGCCAGCAGCTCTACGAACGGCTATGGCTACACCTTC

clone_size: -
v_call: TRBV24-1
d_call: TRBD2
j_call: TRBJ2-1
cdr3_aa: CATSEESSGRSNEQFF
cdr3_nt: TGTGCCACCAGTGAGGAGTCTAGCGGGAGATCGAATGAGCAGTTCTTC

clone_size: -
v_call: TRBV18
d_call: TRBD1
j_call: TRBJ1-1
cdr3_aa: CASSTQGAERADTEAFF
cdr3_nt: TGTGCCAGCTCAACACAGGGGGCCGAAAGGGCGGACACTGAAGCTTTCTTT

clone_size: -
v_call: TRBV7-9
d_call: -
j_call: TRBJ1-3
cdr3_aa: CASSLQGGGNTIYF
cdr3_nt: TGTGCCAGCAGCCTACAGGGCGGTGGAAACACCATATATTTT

clone_size: few
v_call: TRBV6-5
d_call: -
j_call: TRBJ1-3
cdr3_aa: CASQREEGSGNTIYF
cdr3_nt: TGTGCCAGCCAACGGGAGGAGGGCTCTGGAAACACCATATATTTT

clone_size: -
v_call: TRBV28
d_call: TRBD1
j_call: TRBJ1-2
cdr3_aa: CASSPQPGGTGAYGYTF
cdr3_nt: TGTGCCAGCAGTCCCCAACCTGGAGGGACAGGGGCCTATGGCTACACCTTC

clone_size: once
v_call: TRBV28
d_call: TRBD1
j_call: TRBJ1-5
cdr3_aa: CASSPTGSGNQPQHF
cdr3_nt: TGTGCCAGCAGTCCGACAGGGTCGGGAAATCAGCCCCAGCATTTT

clone_size: -
v_call: TRBV4-1
d_call: -
j_call: TRBJ1-1
cdr3_aa: CASSQEYRDAFF
cdr3_nt: TGCGCCAGCAGCCAAGAGTACCGGGATGCTTTCTTT

clone_size: few
v_call: TRBV20-1
d_call: -
j_call: TRBJ1-5
cdr3_aa: CSASQQRRNQPQHF
cdr3_nt: TGCAGTGCGAGTCAACAGAGACGCAATCAGCCCCAGCATTTT

clone_size: -
v_call: TRBV6-5
d_call: TRBD1
j_call: TRBJ1-5
cdr3_aa: CASSRTTGGLQPQHF
cdr3_nt: TGTGCCAGCAGCAGAACGACAGGGGGCCTTCAGCCCCAGCATTTT

clone_size: -
v_call: TRBV20-1
d_call: -
j_call: TRBJ2-1
cdr3_aa: CSASHYLRGDNEQFF
cdr3_nt: TGCAGTGCTAGTCACTACCTCCGAGGAGACAATGAGCAGTTCTTC

clone_size: -
v_call: TRBV5-8
d_call: -
j_call: TRBJ1-5
cdr3_aa: CASSPQAPWGNQPQHF
cdr3_nt: TGTGCCAGCAGCCCACAGGCTCCGTGGGGCAATCAGCCCCAGCATTTT

clone_size: -
v_call: TRBV21-1
d_call: -
j_call: TRBJ2-6
cdr3_aa: CASSKVTGAGANVLTF
cdr3_nt: TGTGCCAGCAGCAAAGTAACAGGGGCCGGGGCCAACGTCCTGACTTTC

clone_size: -
v_call: TRBV19
d_call: -
j_call: TRBJ1-1
cdr3_aa: CASSILPFRSDTEAFF
cdr3_nt: TGTGCCAGTAGTATTCTGCCCTTCCGCAGCGACACTGAAGCTTTCTTT

clone_size: once
v_call: TRBV20-1
d_call: -
j_call: TRBJ2-7
cdr3_aa: CSAREQYEQYF
cdr3_nt: TGCAGTGCTAGGGAACAGTACGAGCAGTACTTC

clone_size: -
v_call: TRBV27
d_call: -
j_call: TRBJ2-1
cdr3_aa: CASSTTTGQDFNEQFF
cdr3_nt: TGTGCCAGCAGTACGACAACAGGGCAAGACTTCAATGAGCAGTTCTTC

clone_size: -
v_call: TRBV6-5
d_call: -
j_call: TRBJ2-3
cdr3_aa: CASRFLTDTQYF
cdr3_nt: TGTGCCAGTCGTTTTCTCACAGATACGCAGTATTTT

clone_size: -
v_call: TRBV4-3
d_call: -
j_call: TRBJ1-6
cdr3_aa: CASSQESGGSPLHF
cdr3_nt: TGCGCCAGCAGCCAAGAAAGCGGGGGCTCACCCCTCCACTTT

clone_size: -
v_call: TRBV28
d_call: TRBD1
j_call: TRBJ2-7
cdr3_aa: CASSRTGTGGYEQYF
cdr3_nt: TGTGCCAGCAGCCGAACCGGGACAGGGGGCTACGAGCAGTACTTC

clone_size: once
v_call: TRBV14
d_call: -
j_call: TRBJ1-1
cdr3_aa: CASSQSRVTEAFF
cdr3_nt: TGTGCCAGCAGCCAAAGCAGGGTCACTGAAGCTTTCTTT

clone_size: -
v_call: TRBV19
d_call: TRBD2
j_call: TRBJ2-2
cdr3_aa: CASSRTSGLVYTGELFF
cdr3_nt: TGTGCCAGTAGTAGGACCTCGGGACTAGTTTACACCGGGGAGCTGTTTTTT

clone_size: -
v_call: TRBV18
d_call: TRBD2
j_call: TRBJ2-7
cdr3_aa: CASSPVFSGVSYEQYF
cdr3_nt: TGTGCCAGCTCACCCGTTTTTAGCGGGGTTTCCTACGAGCAGTACTTC

clone_size: -
v_call: TRBV18
d_call: TRBD1
j_call: TRBJ1-1
cdr3_aa: CASSLTGLSDTEAFF
cdr3_nt: TGTGCCAGCTCACTGACAGGGTTGTCGGACACTGAAGCTTTCTTT

clone_size: -
v_call: TRBV5-1
d_call: -
j_call: TRBJ2-7
cdr3_aa: CASSLAQMYEQYF
cdr3_nt: TGCGCCAGCAGCTTGGCGCAGATGTACGAGCAGTACTTC

clone_size: -
v_call: TRBV7-9
d_call: -
j_call: TRBJ1-6
cdr3_aa: CASSLIEASSYNSPLHF
cdr3_nt: TGTGCCAGCAGCTTAATTGAGGCGAGCTCCTATAATTCACCCCTCCACTTT

clone_size: -
v_call: TRBV7-3
d_call: TRBD2
j_call: TRBJ2-1
cdr3_aa: CASSLGGSFNEQFF
cdr3_nt: TGTGCCAGCAGCTTAGGCGGGAGTTTCAATGAGCAGTTCTTC

clone_size: many
v_call: TRBV7-2
d_call: -
j_call: TRBJ2-5
cdr3_aa: CASSAGPLRETQYF
cdr3_nt: TGTGCCAGCAGCGCCGGCCCGTTGCGGGAGACCCAGTACTTC

clone_size: -
v_call: TRBV6-5
d_call: -
j_call: TRBJ1-2
cdr3_aa: CASSSFPGFSGYTF
cdr3_nt: TGTGCCAGCAGTTCATTCCCAGGGTTCTCTGGCTACACCTTC

clone_size: -
v_call: TRBV5-5
d_call: TRBD2
j_call: TRBJ2-5
cdr3_aa: CASRMPPGGPETQYF
cdr3_nt: TGTGCCAGCAGGATGCCGCCGGGGGGGCCAGAGACCCAGTACTTC

clone_size: -
v_call: TRBV27
d_call: -
j_call: TRBJ2-2
cdr3_aa: CASRNPGYPGELFF
cdr3_nt: TGTGCCAGCAGGAATCCAGGGTATCCCGGGGAGCTGTTTTTT

clone_size: -
v_call: TRBV25-1
d_call: TRBD2
j_call: TRBJ2-1
cdr3_aa: CASSELAGVVFF
cdr3_nt: TGTGCCAGCAGTGAATTAGCGGGGGTGGTGTTCTTC

clone_size: few
v_call: TRBV25-1
d_call: TRBD1
j_call: TRBJ1-2
cdr3_aa: CASSDPGTGGVGYGYTF
cdr3_nt: TGTGCCAGCAGTGATCCCGGGACAGGGGGCGTTGGCTATGGCTACACCTTC

clone_size: -
v_call: TRBV6-4
d_call: TRBD1
j_call: TRBJ2-3
cdr3_aa: CASSAQGSDTQYF
cdr3_nt: TGTGCCAGCAGTGCACAGGGGTCAGATACGCAGTATTTT

clone_size: -
v_call: TRBV18
d_call: -
j_call: TRBJ2-5
cdr3_aa: CASSDRPSQETQYF
cdr3_nt: TGTGCCAGCTCAGACAGGCCCAGTCAAGAGACCCAGTACTTC

clone_size: many
v_call: TRBV12-3/TRBV12-4
d_call: -
j_call: TRBJ1-1
cdr3_aa: CASSLGESTEAFF
cdr3_nt: TGTGCCAGCAGTTTAGGGGAGAGTACTGAAGCTTTCTTT

clone_size: once
v_call: TRBV18
d_call: TRBD2
j_call: TRBJ2-1
cdr3_aa: CASSPTSGYNEQFF
cdr3_nt: TGTGCCAGCTCACCGACTAGCGGCTACAATGAGCAGTTCTTC